The source of this T cell receptor (beta chain) is a study of cytomegalovirus exposure and HLA in healthy donors. Vbeta (60) and Jbeta (13) primers were used in the PCR. Assay: immunoSEQ multiplex PCR; the TCRdb copy retains only in-frame clones and omits some. Among roughly 200,000 clones listed, just under 70% were seen once. The CDR3 covers 14 residues. Per germline, CDR1 MNHEY and CDR2 SVGAGI. V lost 8 bases and J 8 bases, leaving 18 bases between the germline ends. The sequence was obtained from a man in his forties in good health and CMV-seropositive. This chain uses TRBV6-5 with TRBJ1-4; D gene unclear. Sequenced input: PBMCs. The CDR3 DNA is TGTGCCAGCCGACCGGGTTCCACGGGAGAAAAACTGTTTTTT. Residues: CASRPGSTGEKLFF.